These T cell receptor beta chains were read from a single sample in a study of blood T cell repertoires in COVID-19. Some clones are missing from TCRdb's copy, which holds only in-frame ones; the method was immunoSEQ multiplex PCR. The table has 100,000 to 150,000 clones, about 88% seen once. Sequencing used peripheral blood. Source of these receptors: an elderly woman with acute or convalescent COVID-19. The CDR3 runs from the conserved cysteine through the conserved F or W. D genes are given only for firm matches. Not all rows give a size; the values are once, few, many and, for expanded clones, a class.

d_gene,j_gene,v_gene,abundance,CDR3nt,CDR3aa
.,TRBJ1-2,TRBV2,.,TGTGCCAGCAGCGAAAACCACGGGGTCTATGGCTACACCTTC,CASSENHGVYGYTF
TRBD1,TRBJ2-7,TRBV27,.,TGTGCCAGCAGTCCCGGACAGGGTTACGAGCAGTACTTC,CASSPGQGYEQYF
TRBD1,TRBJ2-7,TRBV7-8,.,TGTGCCAGCAGGCCCCGGGACAGTACCTACGAGCAGTACTTC,CASRPRDSTYEQYF
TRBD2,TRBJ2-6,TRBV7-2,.,TGTGCCAGCAGCCCCGGGGGGACTGGGGCCAACGTCCTGACTTTC,CASSPGGTGANVLTF
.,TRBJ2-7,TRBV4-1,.,TGCGCCAGCAGCCCGGACCCCCAGGGTGAGGAGCAGTACTTC,CASSPDPQGEEQYF
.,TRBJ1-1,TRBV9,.,TGTGCCAGCAGCCCGGGAGGGAGGAACACTGAAGCTTTCTTT,CASSPGGRNTEAFF
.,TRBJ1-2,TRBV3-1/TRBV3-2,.,TGTGCCAGCAGGGGCCGCTATGGCTACACCTTC,CASRGRYGYTF
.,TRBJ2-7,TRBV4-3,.,TGCGCCAGCAGCCAAGGGGTAGGGACTCGCGAGCAGTACTTC,CASSQGVGTREQYF
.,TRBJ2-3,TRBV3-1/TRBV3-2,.,TGTGCCAGCAGCCAAGGGACTACTAGCACAGATACGCAGTATTTT,CASSQGTTSTDTQYF
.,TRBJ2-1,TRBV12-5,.,TGTGCTAGTGGTTTGGTACTAGTAGGAAATGAGCAGTTCTTC,CASGLVLVGNEQFF
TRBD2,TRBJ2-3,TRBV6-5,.,TGTGCCAGCAGTTGGACTAGCGGAGACACAGATACGCAGTATTTT,CASSWTSGDTDTQYF
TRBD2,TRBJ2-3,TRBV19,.,TGTGCCAGTAGTATAGGGACTAGCGGTAGCACAGATACGCAGTATTTT,CASSIGTSGSTDTQYF
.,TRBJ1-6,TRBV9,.,TGTGCCAGCAGCGTAGGCCGAGATAATTCACCCCTCCACTTT,CASSVGRDNSPLHF
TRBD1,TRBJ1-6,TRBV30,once,TGTGCCTGGAGACAGGGGGCAAATTCACCCCTCCACTTT,CAWRQGANSPLHF
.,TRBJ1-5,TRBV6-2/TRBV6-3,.,TGTGCCAGCAGCTCTACTACAACAGACAGGAAGAATCAGCCCCAGCATTTT,CASSSTTTDRKNQPQHF
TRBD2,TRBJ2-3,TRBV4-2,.,TGTGCCAGCAGCCCCCGGGGGAGCGGGGGGGCTGGGGGTACGCAGTATTTT,CASSPRGSGGAGGTQYF
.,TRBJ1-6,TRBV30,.,TGTGCCTGGAACGCTAACGCGAATTCACCCCTCCACTTT,CAWNANANSPLHF
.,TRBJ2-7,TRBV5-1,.,TGCGCCAGCAGCTTGGGGCCAGTGGTAACTCTAGATGAGCAGTACTTC,CASSLGPVVTLDEQYF
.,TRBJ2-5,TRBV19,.,TGTGCCAGTACGGGAAGGCGCCAAGAGACCCAGTACTTC,CASTGRRQETQYF
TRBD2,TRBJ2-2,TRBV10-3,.,TGTGCCACACGGGGACTAGCGAACACCGGGGAGCTGTTTTTT,CATRGLANTGELFF
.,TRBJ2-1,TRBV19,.,TGTGCCAGTACCTTAGGGGGGGCTCGGAATGAGCAGTTCTTC,CASTLGGARNEQFF
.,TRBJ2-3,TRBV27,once,TGTGCCAGCAGGGATTTAGCGCATCCAACAGATACGCAGTATTTT,CASRDLAHPTDTQYF
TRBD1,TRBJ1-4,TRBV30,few,TGTGCCTGGGACAGGGGGACTAATGAAAAACTGTTTTTT,CAWDRGTNEKLFF
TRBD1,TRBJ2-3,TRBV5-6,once,TGTGCCAGCAGCTCACAGGGGGCAACAGATACGCAGTATTTT,CASSSQGATDTQYF
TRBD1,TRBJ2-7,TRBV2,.,TGTGCCAGCAGTGGACCCCCCGGACAGGGCTCCTACGAGCAGTACTTC,CASSGPPGQGSYEQYF
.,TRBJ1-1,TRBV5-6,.,TGTGCCAGCAGCCCGGACGGGGAGGGATCTGAAGCTTTCTTT,CASSPDGEGSEAFF
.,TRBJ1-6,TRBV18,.,TGTGCCAGCTCACCACCATCAGGGTGGTCACCCCTCCACTTT,CASSPPSGWSPLHF
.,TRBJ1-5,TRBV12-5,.,TGTGCTAGTGGTTTTCAGCAGGGACAGCCCCAGCATTTT,CASGFQQGQPQHF
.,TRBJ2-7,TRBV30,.,TGTGCCTGGAGTTCCCAGGGATACGAGCAGTACTTC,CAWSSQGYEQYF
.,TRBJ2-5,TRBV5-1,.,TGCGCCAGCAGCATGAACAGTGGACTACAAGAGACCCAGTACTTC,CASSMNSGLQETQYF
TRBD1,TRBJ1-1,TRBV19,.,TGTGCCAGTAGTCCCGGGACAGTGAACACTGAAGCTTTCTTT,CASSPGTVNTEAFF
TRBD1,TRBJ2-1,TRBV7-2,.,TGTGCCAGCAGCTTAGTGGGCGGGACAGGGGGCTACAATGAGCAGTTCTTC,CASSLVGGTGGYNEQFF
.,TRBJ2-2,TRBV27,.,TGTGCCAGCACCCCTACCGGGGAGCTGTTTTTT,CASTPTGELFF
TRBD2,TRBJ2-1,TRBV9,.,TGTGCCAGCAGCATACTAGCGGGTTCTCTTGAGCAGTTCTTC,CASSILAGSLEQFF
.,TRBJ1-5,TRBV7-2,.,TGTGCCAGCAGCTCCGGGACACTCCAGCCCCAGCATTTT,CASSSGTLQPQHF
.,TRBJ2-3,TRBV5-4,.,TGTGCCAGCAGCTTTGGCTACGGGGACACAGATACGCAGTATTTT,CASSFGYGDTDTQYF
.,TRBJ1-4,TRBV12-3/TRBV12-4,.,TGTGCCAGCACCGAGGTGGCCGGAAAACTGTTTTTT,CASTEVAGKLFF
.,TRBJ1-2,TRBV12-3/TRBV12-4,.,TGTGCCAGCAGTTTTCGCAGGGAATATGGCTACACCTTC,CASSFRREYGYTF
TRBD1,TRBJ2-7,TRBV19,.,TGTGCCAGTAGCAGGACAGGGAGCTCCTACGAGCAGTACTTC,CASSRTGSSYEQYF
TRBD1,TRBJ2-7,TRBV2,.,TGTGCCAGCGATGGGACAGGGTTATACGAGCAGTACTTC,CASDGTGLYEQYF